The 27 T cell receptor beta chains presented below share a single source sample, sequenced in a study of blood T cell repertoires in COVID-19. Clones were read by immunoSEQ multiplex PCR, and TCRdb kept only the in-frame ones, dropping some. Of under 250,000 clones listed, approximately 83% are singletons. Input material: peripheral blood. Receptors were obtained from a man older than 75 with acute or convalescent COVID-19.

V and J are TRBV7-3 and TRBJ2-3; D may be TRBD2 (6 bases). Germline V gene lookup returns CDR1 SGHTA and CDR2 FQGTGA. The CDR3 has 14 amino acids. V was shortened by 5 bases and J by 2 bases, with 11 bases between the two germline ends. The CDR3 spells CASSRGDFTDTQYF. CDR3 DNA: TGTGCCAGCAGCCGCGGGGACTTCACAGATACGCAGTATTTT.

CDR3 in DNA: TGTGCCAGCAGATCTCCGGGACAAGGTTCGCGCGAGCAGTACTTC. Its translation: CASRSPGQGSREQYF. The chain carries TRBV6-5 and TRBJ2-7, with TRBD1 as a possible D gene (6 bases). Germline V gives CDR1 MNHEY, CDR2 SVGAGI. The CDR3 runs to 15 residues. V lost 6 bases and J lost 6, with 21 bases in between.

V gene TRBV18 combines with J gene TRBJ1-1, with 7 positions matching TRBD1. V lost 4 bases to trimming and J lost 3 bases; unmatched junction nucleotides: 5. The CDR3 contains 14 residues. Germline CDR1 is KGHSH and CDR2 is LQKENI. CDR3 DNA sequence: TGTGCCAGCTCACGAGACAGGGCCGACACTGAAGCTTTCTTT. This gives the protein CASSRDRADTEAFF. The full variable domain, its missing parts supplied by reference TRBV18 and TRBJ1-1, is NAGVMQNPRHLVRRRGQEARLRCSPMKGHSHVYWYRQLPEEGLKFMVYLQKENIIDESGMPKERFSAEFPKEGPSILRIQQVVRGDSAAYFCASSRDRADTEAFFGQGTRLTVV.

The gene calls are TRBV5-4 and TRBJ2-3, with 12 nucleotides matching TRBD2. Trimming removed 7 bases from V and 4 bases from J; junction bases left unmatched: 13. CDR3 length equals 17 residues. The V gene's germline CDR1 is SGHNT and CDR2 YYREEE (reference sequence). CDR3 nucleotides: TGTGCCAGCCTAGCCGCTAGCGGGGGGGCGAGACCAGATACGCAGTATTTT. It is translated as CASLAASGGARPDTQYF.

The chain links TRBV6-6 to TRBJ1-3, with 7 bases identical to TRBD1. The germline CDR1 and CDR2 sequences are MNHNY and SVGAGI (reference sequence). V lost 0 bases and J lost 5; bases outside the gene matches: 4. The CDR3 sequence is 15 residues long. In DNA, the CDR3 is TGTGCCAGCAGTTACTCTACAGGGGTGAGAAACACCATATATTTT. Its translation is CASSYSTGVRNTIYF.

V is TRBV5-4 and J is TRBJ2-7; 9 bases are shared with TRBD1. The length of the CDR3 is 14 residues. Germline V gene sequence: CDR1 SGHNT, CDR2 YYREEE (reference sequence). J gave up 3 bases and V 3 bases, and 4 bases lay outside the gene matches. CDR3 residues: CASSSGTGFYEQYF. In DNA form, the CDR3 reads TGTGCCAGCAGCTCCGGGACAGGGTTCTACGAGCAGTACTTC.

The gene calls are TRBV3-1 (or the pseudogene TRBV3-2) and TRBJ2-1; D remains unclear. This CDR3 comprises 12 residues. CDR1 LGHDT and CDR2 YNNKEL come from the germline V gene (reference sequence). Trimming stripped 8 bases from V and 7 bases from J, with 12 bases between. This CDR3 reads CASCASRNEQFF. The CDR3 DNA sequence: TGTGCCAGCTGCGCCTCGAGAAATGAGCAGTTCTTC.

This sequence joins TRBV3-1 (or the pseudogene TRBV3-2) and TRBJ2-1; TRBD1 matches 7 bases. The J segment lost 4 bases and the V segment lost 7 bases, leaving 7 bases of the junction unmatched. The CDR3 loop spans 14 amino acids. Per germline, CDR1 LGHDT and CDR2 YNNKEL (reference sequence). The CDR3, as DNA: TGTGCCAGCAAGGGGGCCGTTAAGTACAATGAGCAGTTCTTC. Its protein product is CASKGAVKYNEQFF.

The chain is built from TRBV30 and TRBJ2-5, with 9 bases identical to TRBD2. CDR3 length: 16 amino acids. The V segment lost 2 bases and the J segment 1 base; nucleotides outside the gene matches: 8. Germline lookup yields CDR1 GTSNPN and CDR2 SVGIG (reference sequence). CDR3 coding DNA: TGTGCCTGGAGTTCCTTAGCGGGAGCCCTCCAAGAGACCCAGTACTTC. Its translation is CAWSSLAGALQETQYF.

This clone was detected once. The gene calls are TRBV19 and TRBJ2-7; D is unresolved. Germline V lookup: CDR1 LNHDA, CDR2 SQIVND (reference sequence). Trimming removed 5 bases at V and 0 bases at J, with 14 bases between. CDR3 length equals 15 residues. The DNA for the CDR3 is TGTGCCAGTAGTCCCTCTCCGGTTGGCTCCTACGAGCAGTACTTC. Translation gives CASSPSPVGSYEQYF.

This clone was found a few times. This chain uses TRBV28 with TRBJ1-1; possible D gene TRBD1, 6 bases. Trimming removed 5 bases at V and 0 bases at J, with 10 bases between. Germline assignment: CDR1 MDHEN and CDR2 SYDVKM. This CDR3 is built from 14 residues. In DNA form, the CDR3 reads TGTGCCAGCAGTCGGACAGTTCTGAACACTGAAGCTTTCTTT. Translating gives CASSRTVLNTEAFF.

The chain recombines TRBV6-1 with TRBJ2-4, with D perhaps matching TRBD2 (6 bases). Trimming pared 2 bases from V and 7 bases from J, leaving 12 bases between. The CDR3 has 14 residues. CDR1 MNHNS and CDR2 SASEGT come from the germline V gene. The CDR3 protein is CASSENRGSNIQYF. CDR3 sequence (DNA): TGTGCCAGCAGTGAAAATCGGGGGTCGAACATTCAGTACTTC.

The chain couples TRBV14 to TRBJ1-1; D unresolved. Trimming shortened V by 0 bases and J by 1 base, and 3 bases separated the two germline ends. The CDR3 runs 13 residues. The germline V gene encodes CDR1 SGHDN and CDR2 FVKESK. The CDR3 loop is CASSQDRNTEAFF. For the CDR3, the DNA is TGTGCCAGCAGCCAAGATAGGAACACTGAAGCTTTCTTT.

This clone was counted between two and nine times. V usage is TRBV6-5 and J usage is TRBJ1-6; D gene ambiguous. The V gene lost 2 bases and the J gene lost 5 bases, with 7 bases spanning the gap. Germline V lookup: CDR1 MNHEY, CDR2 SVGAGI. The CDR3 loop spans 14 amino acids. CDR3 residues: CASSYPEDNSPLHF. The CDR3 region has the DNA TGTGCCAGCAGTTACCCAGAGGATAATTCACCCCTCCACTTT.

This clone has just a few counts. The chain has TRBV7-9 and TRBJ1-3; D remains ambiguous. Trimming shortened V by 5 bases and J by 4 bases, and 15 bases separated the two germline ends. CDR1 is SEHNR and CDR2 is FQNEAQ in the germline V gene (reference sequence). The CDR3 runs 15 residues. The CDR3 region is CASSPSIEWGNTIYF. Written as DNA, the CDR3 is TGTGCCAGCAGCCCTTCCATTGAGTGGGGAAACACCATATATTTT. The full variable domain, completed using reference TRBV7-9 and TRBJ1-3, is DTGVSQNPRHKITKRGQNVTFRCDPISEHNRLYWYRQTLGQGPEFLTYFQNEAQLEKSRLLSDRFSAERPKGSFSTLEIQRTEQGDSAMYLCASSPSIEWGNTIYFGEGSWLTVV.

The chain joins TRBV19 to TRBJ2-7; maybe TRBD2 (5 bases). V lost 5 bases and J 2 bases, leaving 10 bases between the germline ends. In germline, CDR1 is LNHDA, CDR2 SQIVND (reference sequence). This CDR3 is built from 13 residues. The CDR3 sequence: CASSPGLTYEQYF. The DNA for the CDR3 is TGTGCCAGTAGTCCAGGACTCACCTACGAGCAGTACTTC.

The chain is built from TRBV2 and TRBJ2-7, with 10 bases identical to TRBD1. V lost 6 bases, J lost 5 bases, and 7 bases stayed unmatched. CDR3 size: 14 residues. Germline values: CDR1 SNHLY, CDR2 FYNNEI. Here the CDR3 reads CASRLDRGNHEQYF. In DNA form, the CDR3 reads TGTGCCAGCAGACTGGACAGGGGGAATCACGAGCAGTACTTC.

J is TRBJ1-6 and V is TRBV3-1 (or the pseudogene TRBV3-2); maybe TRBD1 (6 bases). Germline V gene lookup returns CDR1 LGHDT and CDR2 YNNKEL (reference sequence). This CDR3 is built from 15 residues. The V and J ends lost 4 bases and 5 bases respectively, with 12 bases between them. The CDR3 is CASSLRDTHNSPLHF. As DNA, the CDR3 is TGTGCCAGCAGCCTCCGGGACACCCATAATTCACCCCTCCACTTT.

This chain connects TRBV6-5 to TRBJ1-6, with TRBD1 matching over 8 bases. This CDR3 is 15 amino acids long. The ends lost 6 bases at V and 6 bases at J; junction bases unmatched: 7. Germline CDR1 and CDR2: MNHEY and SVGAGI. The CDR3 sequence: CASSHGTGVNSPLHF. The CDR3, as DNA: TGTGCCAGCAGCCACGGGACAGGCGTTAATTCACCCCTCCACTTT.

This clone was seen only once. The J gene is TRBJ1-6, the V gene TRBV6-4, with 7 bases lining up with TRBD1. Unmatched junction bases numbered 7, after V lost 11 bases and J lost 3 bases. The CDR3 extends over 14 amino acids. Germline-derived CDR1 and CDR2 are MRHNA and SNTAGT. CDR3 nucleotide sequence: TGTGCCGGATTAGGGGGCAGCTATAATTCACCCCTCCACTTT. It translates to CAGLGGSYNSPLHF.

The chain couples TRBV5-1 to TRBJ2-2, with D maybe TRBD1 (5 bases). Trimming left V 0 bases short and J 4 bases short, with 16 bases between. CDR3 size: 17 residues. The germline V gene encodes CDR1 SGHRS and CDR2 YFSETQ. As DNA, the CDR3 is TGCGCCAGCAGCTTGGGGATCGACAGCGTTATCACCGGGGAGCTGTTTTTT. This gives the protein CASSLGIDSVITGELFF.

This chain connects TRBV6-6 to TRBJ1-5; 10 bases agree with TRBD1. The CDR3 runs 15 residues. Per germline, CDR1 MNHNY and CDR2 SVGAGI (reference sequence). Trimming cost V 5 bases and J 8 bases; bases outside gene matches: 9. CDR3 protein: CASSARTGGGEPQHF. CDR3 coding DNA: TGTGCCAGCAGTGCTCGGACAGGGGGTGGGGAGCCCCAGCATTTT.

The V and J genes are TRBV24-1 and TRBJ2-2; D is perhaps TRBD2 (6 bases). V was cut by 4 bases and J by 5 bases, with 10 bases left in between. The CDR3 spans 14 residues. CDR1 KGHDR and CDR2 SFDVKD come from the germline V gene. The CDR3 reads CATSDPGRTGELFF. CDR3 bases: TGTGCCACCAGTGACCCGGGGAGGACCGGGGAGCTGTTTTTT.

The rearrangement uses TRBV4-1 and TRBJ1-1; 9 positions agree with TRBD1. Per the germline V gene, CDR1 is MGHRA and CDR2 is YSYEKL. The CDR3 consists of 14 residues. V lost 3 bases, J lost 6 bases, and 5 bases stayed unmatched. CDR3 bases: TGCGCCAGCAGCCACCCGGGACAGGGCCCTGAAGCTTTCTTT. Its protein is CASSHPGQGPEAFF.

The genes are TRBV29-1 and TRBJ1-4; 9 bases are a match to TRBD1. Germline CDR1 SQVTM, CDR2 ANQGSEA. This CDR3 is built from 16 residues. The V segment lost 6 bases and the J segment 0 bases; nucleotides outside the gene matches: 8. The CDR3 coding sequence is TGCAGCGTCACCCGGGACAGGGATACAACTAATGAAAAACTGTTTTTT. Residues: CSVTRDRDTTNEKLFF. The whole variable domain, filled in from reference TRBV29-1 and TRBJ1-4, reads SAVISQKPSRDICQRGTSLTIQCQVDSQVTMMFWYRQQPGQSLTLIATANQGSEATYESGFVIDKFPISRPNLTFSTLTVSNMSPEDSSIYLCSVTRDRDTTNEKLFFGSGTQLSVL.

The chain joins TRBV6-2 or TRBV6-3 to TRBJ2-6; 7 bases are shared with TRBD2. The germline V gene encodes CDR1 MNHEY and CDR2 SVGEGT. Losses at the gene ends were 2 bases for V and 2 bases for J; bases not matched to a gene: 15. This CDR3 has 20 amino acids. CDR3 protein: CASSYKGTGGAKAGANVLTF. The CDR3 DNA reads as TGTGCCAGCAGTTACAAAGGAACGGGGGGTGCTAAAGCTGGGGCCAACGTCCTGACTTTC.

The V call is TRBV30, the J call TRBJ2-5; 7 bases are shared with TRBD1. Trimming cost V 4 bases and J 5 bases; bases outside gene matches: 22. Germline V gives CDR1 GTSNPN, CDR2 SVGIG (reference sequence). The CDR3 covers 18 residues. The CDR3 DNA reads as TGTGCCTGGACCTCGACAGGGAGAGAATCCCCTTCCAGGGAGACCCAGTACTTC. This encodes CAWTSTGRESPSRETQYF.